Shown below are 15 T cell receptor beta chains from a single sample sequenced in a study of cytomegalovirus exposure and HLA in healthy donors. The PCR had 60 Vbeta and 13 Jbeta primers. The method was immunoSEQ multiplex PCR; TCRdb's version includes in-frame clones alone and lacks a portion of them. This sample yields 250,000 to 350,000 clones, of which around two thirds are seen a single time; under 3% belongs to the top ten. The sequencing input was PBMCs. The source of these receptors is a female donor in good health and CMV-seronegative.

The chain joins TRBV9 to TRBJ1-2; perhaps TRBD1 as D (5 bases). The germline V gene encodes CDR1 SGDLS and CDR2 YYNGEE. This CDR3 comprises 13 residues. Trimming took 2 bases from V and 4 from J, leaving 9 bases between them. The CDR3 protein is CASSVQGTYGYTF. The CDR3 DNA reads TGTGCCAGCAGCGTTCAGGGTACCTATGGCTACACCTTC. Full variable domain (outside the CDR3, taken from reference TRBV9 and TRBJ1-2): DSGVTQTPKHLITATGQRVTLRCSPRSGDLSVYWYQQSLDQGLQFLIQYYNGEERAKGNILERFSAQQFPDLHSELNLSSLELGDSALYFCASSVQGTYGYTFGSGTRLTVV.

This clone was detected a few times. The chain is built from TRBV6-1 and TRBJ2-1; 10 nucleotides match TRBD2. Germline CDR1 and CDR2: MNHNS and SASEGT. J gave up 7 bases and V 8 bases, and 8 bases lay outside the gene matches. CDR3 length: 14 residues. CDR3 in amino acids: CASPPSGRANEQFF. The CDR3 nucleotides read TGTGCCAGCCCCCCCAGCGGGAGGGCTAATGAGCAGTTCTTC.

The gene calls are TRBV28 and TRBJ2-3, with TRBD2 matching 14 bases. Trimming removed 5 bases from V and 3 bases from J; junction bases left unmatched: 7. Germline V lookup: CDR1 MDHEN, CDR2 SYDVKM. The CDR3 runs 17 residues. As DNA, the CDR3 is TGTGCCAGCAGTGGGACTAGCGGGAGCTATCGTACAGATACGCAGTATTTT. It is translated as CASSGTSGSYRTDTQYF.

As regards this clone: At one boundary the junction diverges from the germline segment, which might be a read error. The chain couples TRBV7-9 to TRBJ1-1, with TRBD1 matching 7 bases. CDR1 SEHNR and CDR2 FQNEAQ come from the germline V gene (reference sequence). The CDR3 contains 17 residues. DNA for the CDR3: TGTTCCAGCAGCCTTGATACAGGGGCTTCGATGAACACTGAAGCTTTCTTT. Its protein product is CSSSLDTGASMNTEAFF.

This sequence joins TRBV19 and TRBJ1-1; a possible D gene is TRBD1 (6 bases). Trimming removed 6 bases at V and 5 bases at J, with 16 bases between. There are 14 residues in the CDR3. Germline lookup yields CDR1 LNHDA and CDR2 SQIVND (reference sequence). In DNA, the CDR3 is TGTGCCAGTAGAGGGGGAGACAAGGGAACTGAAGCTTTCTTT. Protein: CASRGGDKGTEAFF. Supplemented by reference TRBV19 and TRBJ1-1, the full variable domain reads DGGITQSPKYLFRKEGQNVTLSCEQNLNHDAMYWYRQDPGQGLRLIYYSQIVNDFQKGDIAEGYSVSREKKESFPLTVTSAQKNPTAFYLCASRGGDKGTEAFFGQGTRLTVV.

The chain recombines TRBV7-9 with TRBJ1-2; 7 positions agree with TRBD1. Trimming cost V 5 bases and J 5 bases; bases outside gene matches: 11. The CDR3 is 15 amino acids. The V gene's germline CDR1 is SEHNR and CDR2 FQNEAQ (reference sequence). The CDR3 loop is CASSGNDREGYGYTF. The CDR3, as DNA: TGTGCCAGCAGCGGGAACGACAGGGAAGGTTATGGCTACACCTTC.

The chain employs TRBV2 and TRBJ2-7; no clear D. Germline V lookup: CDR1 SNHLY, CDR2 FYNNEI. The CDR3 length is 13 residues. The V end lost 6 bases, the J end lost 5 bases, and 14 bases lay between the germline ends. The CDR3 bases are TGTGCCAGCAGCGAACCTGAGCGTCACGAGCAGTACTTC. It translates to CASSEPERHEQYF.

The genes are TRBV7-9 and TRBJ1-1; the D gene is possibly TRBD1 (5 bases). The CDR3 totals 13 residues. V lost 5 bases and J 1 base, leaving 8 bases between the germline ends. In germline, CDR1 is SEHNR, CDR2 FQNEAQ (reference sequence). The CDR3 region is CASSRGQNTEAFF. The CDR3 DNA reads as TGTGCCAGCAGCCGCGGACAGAACACTGAAGCTTTCTTT.

This clone was seen only a few times. DNA of the CDR3: TGTGCCAGCAGTGACTCTCAGGGGCCCGGACCCCTCCACTTT. It specifies CASSDSQGPGPLHF. J is TRBJ1-6 and V is TRBV6-4; possible D gene TRBD1, 6 bases. This CDR3 is built from 14 residues. V was cut by 0 bases and J by 12 bases, with 12 bases left in between. From germline, CDR1 is MRHNA and CDR2 SNTAGT.

The chain uses TRBV29-1 and TRBJ2-3; no definite D call. The CDR3 has 13 amino acids. Looked up from germline, CDR1 is SQVTM and CDR2 is ANQGSEA. V was clipped by 4 bases and J by 2 bases, with 10 bases between them. This chain's CDR3 is CSVGTRYTDTQYF. The CDR3 bases are TGCAGCGTTGGAACCCGCTACACAGATACGCAGTATTTT.

The CDR3 DNA reads TGTGCCAGCAGCTTAGGGCCGAGGGAGAACACCGGGGAGCTGTTTTTT. Translated, it gives CASSLGPRENTGELFF. The chain carries TRBV7-9 and TRBJ2-2; TRBD2 is a possible D gene (5 bases). Trimming took off 1 base at V and 1 base at J, with 10 bases between the two ends. The germline V gene has CDR1 SEHNR and CDR2 FQNEAQ (reference sequence). This CDR3 contains 16 residues. Combining the CDR3 with reference TRBV7-9 and TRBJ2-2 gives the whole variable domain DTGVSQNPRHKITKRGQNVTFRCDPISEHNRLYWYRQTLGQGPEFLTYFQNEAQLEKSRLLSDRFSAERPKGSFSTLEIQRTEQGDSAMYLCASSLGPRENTGELFFGEGSRLTVL.

This clone was seen once. The chain joins TRBV7-7 to TRBJ2-1; D gene ambiguous. The CDR3 is made up of 15 amino acids. Between the trimmed V and J ends, which lost 1 base and 3 bases, there was a span of 10 bases. CDR1 and CDR2 from the germline V gene are SSHAT and FNYEAQ (reference sequence). This CDR3 reads CASSLDYQFYNEQFF. CDR3 DNA sequence: TGTGCCAGCAGCTTAGACTACCAGTTCTACAATGAGCAGTTCTTC.

This clone appeared a few times. The rearrangement joins TRBV5-6 to TRBJ2-5, with D unresolved. Germline V gives CDR1 SGHDT, CDR2 YYEEEE. This CDR3 has 12 residues. The ends were cut back, 0 bases at V and 5 bases at J, with 5 bases in the middle. This chain's CDR3 is CASSLDGETQYF. CDR3 DNA sequence: TGTGCCAGCAGCTTGGACGGGGAGACCCAGTACTTC.

In its sample, this clone was seen a few times. The chain couples TRBV5-1 to TRBJ1-1; D is perhaps TRBD1 (6 bases). In germline, CDR1 is SGHRS, CDR2 YFSETQ. The germline V and J ends were trimmed by 0 bases and 8 bases, with 11 bases remaining between them. The CDR3 runs 13 residues. Here the CDR3 DNA reads TGCGCCAGCAGCTTGGCCGGGACATCAGAAGCTTTCTTT. Protein: CASSLAGTSEAFF.

V usage is TRBV6-1 and J usage is TRBJ2-5, with D possibly matching TRBD1 (7 bases). The CDR3 loop spans 13 amino acids. V gave up 8 bases and J gave up 6 bases, with 16 bases separating them. CDR1 MNHNS and CDR2 SASEGT come from the germline V gene. This CDR3 is CASLSTGRQTQYF. The CDR3 region has the DNA TGTGCCAGCCTATCGACAGGGAGGCAGACCCAGTACTTC.